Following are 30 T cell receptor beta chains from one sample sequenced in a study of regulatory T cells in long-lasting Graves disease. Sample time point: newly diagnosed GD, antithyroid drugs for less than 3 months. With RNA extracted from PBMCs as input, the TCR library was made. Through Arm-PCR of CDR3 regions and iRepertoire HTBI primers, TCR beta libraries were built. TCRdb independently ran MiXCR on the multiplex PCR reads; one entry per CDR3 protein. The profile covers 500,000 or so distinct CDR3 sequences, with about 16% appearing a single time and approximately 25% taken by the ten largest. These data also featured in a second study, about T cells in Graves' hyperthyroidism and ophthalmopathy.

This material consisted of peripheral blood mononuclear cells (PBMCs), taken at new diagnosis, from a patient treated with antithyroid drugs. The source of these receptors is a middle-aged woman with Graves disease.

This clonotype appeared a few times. The CDR3 here is CASSNPHQKRQPQHF. The CDR3 DNA is TGTGCCAGCAGTAACCCCCACCAGAAGAGGCAGCCCCAGCATTTT. The V call is TRBV6-1, the J call TRBJ1-5; D remains unclear. The CDR3 loop spans 15 amino acids. Trimming cost V 5 bases and J 7 bases, with 18 bases left between them. CDR1 and CDR2 (germline): MNHNS, SASEGT.

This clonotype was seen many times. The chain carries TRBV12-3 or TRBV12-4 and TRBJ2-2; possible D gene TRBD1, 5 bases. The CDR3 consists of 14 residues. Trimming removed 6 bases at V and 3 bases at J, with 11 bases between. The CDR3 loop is CASRGASDTGELFF. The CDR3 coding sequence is TGTGCCAGCAGAGGGGCATCGGACACCGGGGAGCTGTTTTTT.

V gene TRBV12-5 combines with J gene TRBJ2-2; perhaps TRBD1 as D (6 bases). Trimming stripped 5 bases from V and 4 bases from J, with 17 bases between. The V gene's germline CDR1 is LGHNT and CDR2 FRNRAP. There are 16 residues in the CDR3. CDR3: CASGHPSGVPTGELFF. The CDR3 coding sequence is TGTGCTAGTGGTCACCCATCAGGGGTCCCCACCGGGGAGCTGTTTTTT.

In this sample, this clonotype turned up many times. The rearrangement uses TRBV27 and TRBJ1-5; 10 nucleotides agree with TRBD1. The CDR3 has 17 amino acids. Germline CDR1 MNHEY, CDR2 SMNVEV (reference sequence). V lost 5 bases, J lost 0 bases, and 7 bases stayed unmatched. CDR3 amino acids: CASSTDRDRGSNQPQHF. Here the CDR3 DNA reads TGTGCCAGCAGTACCGACCGGGACAGGGGTAGCAATCAGCCCCAGCATTTT.

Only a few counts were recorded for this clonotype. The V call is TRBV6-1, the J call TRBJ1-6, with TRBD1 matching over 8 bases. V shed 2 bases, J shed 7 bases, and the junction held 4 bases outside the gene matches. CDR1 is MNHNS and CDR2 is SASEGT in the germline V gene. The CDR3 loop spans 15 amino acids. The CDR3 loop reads CASSEWTGQNSPLHF. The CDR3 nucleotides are TGTGCCAGCAGTGAATGGACAGGGCAAAATTCACCCCTCCACTTT.

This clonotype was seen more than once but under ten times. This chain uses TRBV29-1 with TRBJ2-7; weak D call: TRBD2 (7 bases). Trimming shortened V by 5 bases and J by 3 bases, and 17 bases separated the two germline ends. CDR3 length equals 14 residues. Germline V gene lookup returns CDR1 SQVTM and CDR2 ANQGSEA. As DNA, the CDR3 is TGCAGCGTTAGGGGGGAGGGGCCCTTCTACGAGCAGTACTTC. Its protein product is CSVRGEGPFYEQYF.

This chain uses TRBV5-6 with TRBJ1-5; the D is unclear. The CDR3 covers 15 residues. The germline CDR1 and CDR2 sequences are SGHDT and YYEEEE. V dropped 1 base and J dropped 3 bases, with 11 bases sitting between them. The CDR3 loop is CASSLRKELNQPQHF. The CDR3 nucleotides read TGTGCCAGCAGCTTGCGGAAGGAGCTCAATCAGCCCCAGCATTTT.

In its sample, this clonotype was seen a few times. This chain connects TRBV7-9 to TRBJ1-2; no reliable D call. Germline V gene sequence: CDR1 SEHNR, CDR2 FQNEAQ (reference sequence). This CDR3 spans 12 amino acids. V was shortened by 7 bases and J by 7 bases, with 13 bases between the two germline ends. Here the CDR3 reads CASTDILGGYTF. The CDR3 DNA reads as TGTGCCAGCACCGATATATTAGGTGGCTACACCTTC.

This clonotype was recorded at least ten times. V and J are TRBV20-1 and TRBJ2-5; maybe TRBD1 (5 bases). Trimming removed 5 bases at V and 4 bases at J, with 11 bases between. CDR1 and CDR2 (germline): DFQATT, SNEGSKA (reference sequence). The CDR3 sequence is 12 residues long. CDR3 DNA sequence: TGCAGTGCTCTGCAGGGTGCAGAGACCCAGTACTTC. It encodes CSALQGAETQYF.

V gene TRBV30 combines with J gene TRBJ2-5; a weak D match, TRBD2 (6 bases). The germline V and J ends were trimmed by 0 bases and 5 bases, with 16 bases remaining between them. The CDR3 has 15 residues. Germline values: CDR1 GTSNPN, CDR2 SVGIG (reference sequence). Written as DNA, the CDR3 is TGTGCCTGGAGTGTCCATAGCGGTTGGGGGGAGACCCAGTACTTC. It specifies CAWSVHSGWGETQYF.

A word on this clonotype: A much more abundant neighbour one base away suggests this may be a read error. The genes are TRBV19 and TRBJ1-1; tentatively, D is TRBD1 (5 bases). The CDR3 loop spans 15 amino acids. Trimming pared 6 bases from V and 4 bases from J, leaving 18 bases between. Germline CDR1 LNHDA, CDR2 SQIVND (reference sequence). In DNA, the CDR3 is TGTGCCAGTAGACCCACCTGGACAAGGACCACTGAAGCTTTCTTT. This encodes CASRPTWTRTTEAFF.

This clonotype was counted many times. The CDR3, as DNA: TGTGCCAGCAGCTTGATGGCGTCCCCAGATACGCAGTATTTT. This encodes CASSLMASPDTQYF. This chain uses TRBV7-6 with TRBJ2-3, with D unclear. The CDR3 contains 14 residues. V lost 3 bases, J lost 4 bases, and 11 bases lay in between. CDR1 and CDR2 from the germline V gene are SGHVS and FNYEAQ. Combining the CDR3 with reference TRBV7-6 and TRBJ2-3 gives the whole variable domain GAGVSQSPRYKVTKRGQDVALRCDPISGHVSLYWYRQALGQGPEFLTYFNYEAQQDKSGLPNDRFSAERPEGSISTLTIQRTEQRDSAMYRCASSLMASPDTQYFGPGTRLTVL.

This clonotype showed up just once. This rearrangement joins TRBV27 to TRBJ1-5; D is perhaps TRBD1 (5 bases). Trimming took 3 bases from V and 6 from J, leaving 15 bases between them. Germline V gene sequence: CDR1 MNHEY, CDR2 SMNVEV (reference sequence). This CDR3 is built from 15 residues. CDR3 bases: TGTGCCAGCAGTTTTCGGGCCTCCGGGGGTCAGCCCCAGCATTTT. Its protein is CASSFRASGGQPQHF.

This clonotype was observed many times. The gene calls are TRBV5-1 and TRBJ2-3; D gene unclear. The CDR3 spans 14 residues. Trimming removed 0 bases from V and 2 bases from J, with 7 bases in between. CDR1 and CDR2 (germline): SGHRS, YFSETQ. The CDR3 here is CASSLGWATDTQYF. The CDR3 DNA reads TGCGCCAGCAGCTTGGGGTGGGCCACAGATACGCAGTATTTT.

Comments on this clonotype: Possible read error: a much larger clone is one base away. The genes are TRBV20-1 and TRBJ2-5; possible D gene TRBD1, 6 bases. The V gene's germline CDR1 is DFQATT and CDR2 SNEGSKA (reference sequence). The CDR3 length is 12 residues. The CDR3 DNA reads TGCGGTGCCAACAGGGACCAAGAGACCCAGTACTTC. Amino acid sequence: CGANRDQETQYF.

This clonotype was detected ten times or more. The CDR3 region is CASSEGVRQETQYF. CDR3 bases: TGTGCCAGCAGTGAAGGAGTGAGACAAGAGACCCAGTACTTC. The V and J genes are TRBV2 and TRBJ2-5; no firm D call. Germline V lookup: CDR1 SNHLY, CDR2 FYNNEI. The CDR3 spans 14 residues. Trimming pared 1 base from V and 2 bases from J, leaving 8 bases between.

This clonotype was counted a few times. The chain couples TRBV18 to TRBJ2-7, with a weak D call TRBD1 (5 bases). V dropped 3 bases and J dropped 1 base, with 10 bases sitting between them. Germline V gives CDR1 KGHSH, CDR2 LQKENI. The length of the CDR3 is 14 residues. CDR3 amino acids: CASSPFRESYEQYF. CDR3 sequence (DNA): TGTGCCAGCTCACCTTTCAGGGAATCCTACGAGCAGTACTTC.

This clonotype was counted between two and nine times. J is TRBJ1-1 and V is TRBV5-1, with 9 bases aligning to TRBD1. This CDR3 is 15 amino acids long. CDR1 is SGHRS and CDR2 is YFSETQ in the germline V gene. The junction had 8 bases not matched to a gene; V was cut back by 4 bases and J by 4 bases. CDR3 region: CASSPRDREITEAFF. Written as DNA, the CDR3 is TGCGCCAGCAGCCCCCGGGACAGGGAGATCACTGAAGCTTTCTTT.

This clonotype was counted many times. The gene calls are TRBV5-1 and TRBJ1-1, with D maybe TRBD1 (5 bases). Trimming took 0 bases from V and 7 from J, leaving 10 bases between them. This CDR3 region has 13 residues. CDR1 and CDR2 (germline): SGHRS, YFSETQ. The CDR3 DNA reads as TGCGCCAGCAGCTTGGTAGTGGGGGATGAAGCTTTCTTT. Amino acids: CASSLVVGDEAFF.

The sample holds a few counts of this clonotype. CDR3 DNA: TGTGCCTGGAGATTGGTGGCCTCAGAGACCCAGTACTTC. Translated: CAWRLVASETQYF. The chain combines TRBV30 with TRBJ2-5; the D is unclear. This CDR3 has 13 amino acids. V dropped 3 bases and J dropped 4 bases, with 12 bases sitting between them. CDR1 is GTSNPN and CDR2 is SVGIG in the germline V gene (reference sequence).

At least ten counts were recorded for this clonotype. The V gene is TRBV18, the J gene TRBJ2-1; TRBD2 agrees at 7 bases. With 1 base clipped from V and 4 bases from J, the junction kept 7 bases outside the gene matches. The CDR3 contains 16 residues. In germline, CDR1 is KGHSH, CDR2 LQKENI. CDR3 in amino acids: CASSPQAGSLYNEQFF. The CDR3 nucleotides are TGTGCCAGCTCACCACAAGCGGGGAGCCTTTACAATGAGCAGTTCTTC.

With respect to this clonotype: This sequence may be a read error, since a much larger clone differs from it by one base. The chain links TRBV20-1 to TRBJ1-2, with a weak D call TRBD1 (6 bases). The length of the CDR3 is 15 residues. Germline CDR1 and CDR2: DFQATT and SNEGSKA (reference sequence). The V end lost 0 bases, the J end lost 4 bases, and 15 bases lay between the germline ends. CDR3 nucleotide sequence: TGCAGTGCTAGAGACTCTCGGGGGGCGAGCTATGGCTACACCTTC. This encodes CSARDSRGASYGYTF.

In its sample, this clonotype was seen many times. CDR3 in DNA: TGTGCCAGCTCACCACAGACAGACCACCACTATGGCTACACCTTC. Protein sequence: CASSPQTDHHYGYTF. The chain joins TRBV18 to TRBJ1-2; perhaps TRBD1 as D (5 bases). Looked up from germline, CDR1 is KGHSH and CDR2 is LQKENI. There are 15 residues in the CDR3. Trimming took 1 base from V and 3 from J, leaving 12 bases between them. The complete variable domain, with remaining parts taken from reference TRBV18 and TRBJ1-2, reads NAGVMQNPRHLVRRRGQEARLRCSPMKGHSHVYWYRQLPEEGLKFMVYLQKENIIDESGMPKERFSAEFPKEGPSILRIQQVVRGDSAAYFCASSPQTDHHYGYTFGSGTRLTVV.

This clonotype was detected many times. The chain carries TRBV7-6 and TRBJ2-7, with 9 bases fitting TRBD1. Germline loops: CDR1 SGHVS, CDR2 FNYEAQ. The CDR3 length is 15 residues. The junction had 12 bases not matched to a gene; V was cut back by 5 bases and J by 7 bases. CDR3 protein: CASSTRTGANLEQYF. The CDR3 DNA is TGTGCCAGCAGCACGAGGACAGGGGCCAACTTGGAGCAGTACTTC.

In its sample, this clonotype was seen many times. The CDR3 DNA is TGTGCCAGCAGGTCAAGGGTGGGAGGCTACACCTTC. Amino acid sequence: CASRSRVGGYTF. The chain has TRBV28 and TRBJ1-2; no clear D gene. The CDR3 runs to 12 residues. Germline values: CDR1 MDHEN, CDR2 SYDVKM. V was shortened by 6 bases and J by 8 bases, with 13 bases between the two germline ends.

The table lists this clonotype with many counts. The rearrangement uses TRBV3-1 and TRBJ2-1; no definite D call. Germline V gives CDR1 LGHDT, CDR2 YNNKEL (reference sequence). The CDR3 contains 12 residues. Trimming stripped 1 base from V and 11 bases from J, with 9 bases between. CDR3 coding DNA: TGTGCCAGCAGCCAAGGTCCGGGCCAGCAGTTCTTC. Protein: CASSQGPGQQFF.

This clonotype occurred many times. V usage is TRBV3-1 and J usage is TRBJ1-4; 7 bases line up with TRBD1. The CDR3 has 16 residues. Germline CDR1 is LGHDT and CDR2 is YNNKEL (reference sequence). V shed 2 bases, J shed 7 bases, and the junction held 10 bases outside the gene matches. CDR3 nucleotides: TGTGCCAGCAGCCAACCCTCAGGGGGTTCTTTTGAAAAACTGTTTTTT. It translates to CASSQPSGGSFEKLFF.

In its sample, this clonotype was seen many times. The CDR3 region has the DNA TGTGCCTGGAGTAGGGACAGGGGACAGCCCCAGCATTTT. Protein product: CAWSRDRGQPQHF. The chain joins TRBV30 to TRBJ1-5, with 10 bases identical to TRBD1. The CDR3 runs 13 residues. V shed 2 bases, J shed 7 bases, and the junction held 2 bases outside the gene matches. Germline V gene sequence: CDR1 GTSNPN, CDR2 SVGIG (reference sequence).

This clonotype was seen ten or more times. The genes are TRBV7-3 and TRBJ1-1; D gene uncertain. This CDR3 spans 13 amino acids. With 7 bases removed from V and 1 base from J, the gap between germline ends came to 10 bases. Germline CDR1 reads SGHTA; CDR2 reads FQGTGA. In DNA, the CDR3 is TGTGCCAGCACTCCAAACAGGAACACTGAAGCTTTCTTT. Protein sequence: CASTPNRNTEAFF.

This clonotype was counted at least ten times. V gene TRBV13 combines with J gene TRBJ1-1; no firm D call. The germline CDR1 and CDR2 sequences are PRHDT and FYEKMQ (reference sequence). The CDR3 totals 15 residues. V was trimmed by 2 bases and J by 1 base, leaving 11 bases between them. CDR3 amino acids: CASSLRDMGNTEAFF. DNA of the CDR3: TGTGCCAGCAGCTTAAGGGATATGGGGAACACTGAAGCTTTCTTT.